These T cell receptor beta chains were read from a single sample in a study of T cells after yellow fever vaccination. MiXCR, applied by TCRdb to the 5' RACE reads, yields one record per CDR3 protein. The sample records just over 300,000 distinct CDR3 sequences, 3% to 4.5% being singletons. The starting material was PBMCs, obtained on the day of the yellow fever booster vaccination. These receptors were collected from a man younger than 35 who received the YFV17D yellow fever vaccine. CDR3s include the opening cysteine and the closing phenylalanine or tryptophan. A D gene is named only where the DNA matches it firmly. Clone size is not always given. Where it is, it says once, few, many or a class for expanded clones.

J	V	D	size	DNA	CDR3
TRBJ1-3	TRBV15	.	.	TGTGCCACCAGCATCCCGGTGTACGGAAACACCATATATTTT	CATSIPVYGNTIYF
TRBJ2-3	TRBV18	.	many	TGTGCCAGCTCACCAACACCGGGACGACGAAGCACAGATACGCAGTATTTT	CASSPTPGRRSTDTQYF
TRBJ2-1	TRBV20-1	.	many	TGCAGTGCTAGAGATCCCCGGACTTCTTCCTACAATGAGCAGTTCTTC	CSARDPRTSSYNEQFF
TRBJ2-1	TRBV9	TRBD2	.	TGTGCCAGCAGCGTAGAGGCTAGCGGGGGGGCTGTTTCCAATGAGCAGTTCTTC	CASSVEASGGAVSNEQFF
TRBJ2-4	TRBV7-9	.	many	TGTGCCAGCAGTTCCCCCGGTAGGACGTCGGCGTTGTGGATAGGAAACATTCAGTACTTC	CASSSPGRTSALWIGNIQYF
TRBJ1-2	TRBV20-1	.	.	TGCAGTGCTAGGAAGGAGGGAAGCAACTATGGCTACACCTTC	CSARKEGSNYGYTF
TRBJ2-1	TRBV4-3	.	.	TGCGCCAGCAGCCAAGAAGTTTGGAGTGAGCAGTTCTTC	CASSQEVWSEQFF
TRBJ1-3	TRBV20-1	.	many	TGCAGTGCCAGAGGGGACACTGACTCTGGAAACACCATATATTTT	CSARGDTDSGNTIYF
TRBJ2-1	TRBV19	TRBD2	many	TGTGCCACCACTTCCGGGACTAGCGGGGGCAATGAGCAGTTCTTC	CATTSGTSGGNEQFF
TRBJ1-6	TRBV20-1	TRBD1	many	TGCAGTGCTAACTCCGGGACAGGGGGCTCACCCCTCCACTTT	CSANSGTGGSPLHF
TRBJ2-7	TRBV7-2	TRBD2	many	TGTGCCAGCAGCTCTCTAGCGGGGGGATACGAGCAGTACTTC	CASSSLAGGYEQYF
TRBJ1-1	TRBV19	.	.	TGTGCCAGTAGGGATGGGTTGAACACTGAAGCTTTCTTT	CASRDGLNTEAFF
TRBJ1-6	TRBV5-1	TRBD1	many	TGCGCCAGCAGCTTGTCCGGACAGGGACTCTCACCCCTCCACTTT	CASSLSGQGLSPLHF
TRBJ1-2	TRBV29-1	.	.	TGCAGCGTTGGGACCGCTTTTGGCTACACCTTC	CSVGTAFGYTF
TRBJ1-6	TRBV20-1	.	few	TGCAGTGCTAGAGAGGGGGCAGACTATTCACCCCTCCACTTT	CSAREGADYSPLHF
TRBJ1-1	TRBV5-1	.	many	TGCGCCAGCAGCTTGGCGGGAGGGAGGGCCCCACCTGGGGCTGAAGCTTTCTTT	CASSLAGGRAPPGAEAFF
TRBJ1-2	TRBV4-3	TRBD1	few	TGCGCCAGCAGCCAAGTTCCGTCGTACCAGGGGGTATCCTATGGCTACACCTTC	CASSQVPSYQGVSYGYTF
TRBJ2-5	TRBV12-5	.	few	TGTGCTAGTGCTCGCCGAGAGACCCAGTACTTC	CASARRETQYF
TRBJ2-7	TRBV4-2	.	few	TGTGCCAGCAGCCAGGGCGGGGTAAGCTCCTACGAGCAGTACTTC	CASSQGGVSSYEQYF
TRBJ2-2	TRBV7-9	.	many	TGTGCCAGCAGCTTATGGGTCACCGGGGAGCTGTTTTTT	CASSLWVTGELFF
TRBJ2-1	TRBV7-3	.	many	TGTGCCAGCAGCTTAAATCCGTCCTACAATGAGCAGTTCTTC	CASSLNPSYNEQFF
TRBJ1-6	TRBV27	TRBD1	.	TGTGCCAGCAGTTACTACAGGGGGCATAATTCACCCCTCCACTTT	CASSYYRGHNSPLHF
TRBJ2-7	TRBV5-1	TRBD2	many	TGCGCCAGCAGCCTACTAGCGGGGGGGGCCTACGAGCAGTACTTC	CASSLLAGGAYEQYF
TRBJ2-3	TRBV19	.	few	TGTGCCAGTAACTTCGGATCAGATACGCAGTATTTT	CASNFGSDTQYF
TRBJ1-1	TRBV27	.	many	TGTGCCAGCAGTTTTAATTTGGGGGCTGAAGCTTTCTTT	CASSFNLGAEAFF
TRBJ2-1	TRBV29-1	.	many	TGCAGCGTTGCCGGGGGTGAGCAGTTCTTC	CSVAGGEQFF
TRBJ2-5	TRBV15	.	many	TGTGCCACCAGCAGAGTTCAAGAGACCCAGTACTTC	CATSRVQETQYF
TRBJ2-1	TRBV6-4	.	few	TGTGCCACCCAATGGGGCAGGGACCCTTACAATGAGCAGTTCTTC	CATQWGRDPYNEQFF
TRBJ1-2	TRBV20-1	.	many	TGCAGTGCGGTTAGGATCTCCCATGGCTATGGCTACACCTTC	CSAVRISHGYGYTF
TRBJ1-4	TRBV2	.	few	TGTGCCAGCACCGGGGAGGATGAAAAACTGTTTTTT	CASTGEDEKLFF
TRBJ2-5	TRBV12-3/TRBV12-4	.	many	TGTGCCAGCACTCCCCGGGACAAGGTGGAGACCCAGTACTTC	CASTPRDKVETQYF
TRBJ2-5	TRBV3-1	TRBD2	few	TGTGCCAGCAGCCAATCTCTAGCGGGGGGGAGCCAGTACTTC	CASSQSLAGGSQYF
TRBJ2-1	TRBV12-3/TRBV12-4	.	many	TGTGCCAGCACACGAGGGGGGCTCCCTGGGGATGAGCAGTTCTTC	CASTRGGLPGDEQFF
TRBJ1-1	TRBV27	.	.	TGTGCCAGCAGTTTACTGGCCAGGATGGGGATTGAAGCTTTCTTT	CASSLLARMGIEAFF
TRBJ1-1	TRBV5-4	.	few	TGTGCCAGCAGCTCCCCCCGGGGTGTGGCTTTCTTT	CASSSPRGVAFF
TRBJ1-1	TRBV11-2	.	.	TGTGCCAGCAGCTTAGGATTCGGCAGGGCCGCTTTCTTT	CASSLGFGRAAFF
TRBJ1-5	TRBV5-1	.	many	TGCGCCAGCAGGAGGGACGACAGTTGGGTGCAGCCCCAGCATTTT	CASRRDDSWVQPQHF
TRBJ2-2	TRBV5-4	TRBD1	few	TGTGCCAGCAGCCTATCTCCCCGAACAGGGGACCGCGTCGCCGGGGAGCTGTTTTTT	CASSLSPRTGDRVAGELFF
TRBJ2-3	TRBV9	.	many	TGTGCCAGCAGCGTAAGCTGGGTTAGCACAGATACGCAGTATTTT	CASSVSWVSTDTQYF
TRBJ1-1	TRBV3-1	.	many	TGTGCCAGCAGCCAAGCGGTTGAAGCTTTCTTT	CASSQAVEAFF
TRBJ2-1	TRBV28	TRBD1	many	TGTGCCAGCAGTGACTTACTCCGGGACAGGGGCACCTACAATGAGCAGTTCTTC	CASSDLLRDRGTYNEQFF
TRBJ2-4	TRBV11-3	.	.	TGTGCCAGCAGCTTCAGGGGCGGCATTCAGTACTTC	CASSFRGGIQYF
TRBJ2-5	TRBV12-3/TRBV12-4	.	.	TGTGCCAGCAGTTTCCGTGGCGGGCCGCAAGAGACCCAGTACTTC	CASSFRGGPQETQYF
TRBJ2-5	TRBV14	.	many	TGTGCCAGCAGTCAAAACAGGGAGACCCAGTACTTC	CASSQNRETQYF
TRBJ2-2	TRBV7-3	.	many	TGTGCCAGCAGCCTCCAACAGGTTGGGGGGGAGCTGTTTTTT	CASSLQQVGGELFF
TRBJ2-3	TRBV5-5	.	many	TGTGCCAGCAGCTTGGGACCCAGGGGTATGGCAGATACGCAGTATTTT	CASSLGPRGMADTQYF
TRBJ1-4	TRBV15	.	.	TGTGCCACCAGCAGAGATGAGGACTTCGCCGAAAAACTGATTTTT	CATSRDEDFAEKLIF
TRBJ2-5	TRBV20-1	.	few	TGCAGTGCTAGAGAAGAGACGCGGGCGGAGACCCAGTACTTC	CSAREETRAETQYF
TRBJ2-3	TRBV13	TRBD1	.	TGTGCCAGCAGCTTAATGAGTGCGACACCTAATTCACAGGGGGTCCCAGATACGCAGTATTTT	CASSLMSATPNSQGVPDTQYF
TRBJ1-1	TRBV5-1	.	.	TGCGCCACCACGGCAGGGTCGAACACTGAAGCTTTCTTT	CATTAGSNTEAFF
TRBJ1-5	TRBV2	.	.	TGTGCCAGCAGCGCAGGAAGGGGGCCCCAGCATTTT	CASSAGRGPQHF
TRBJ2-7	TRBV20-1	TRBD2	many	TGCAGTGCCTCCGGGACTAGAAAAGTTCTCGAGCAGTACTTC	CSASGTRKVLEQYF
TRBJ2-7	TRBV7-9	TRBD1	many	TGTGCCAGCAGCTTAATTCGGACAGGGGCTACCTACGAGCAGTACTTC	CASSLIRTGATYEQYF
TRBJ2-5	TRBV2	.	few	TGTGCCAGCAGTGAATTTCGATTAAAAGAAGAGACCCAGTACTTC	CASSEFRLKEETQYF